The T cell receptor (beta chain) under discussion was sequenced for a study of shared clonotypes between healthy human individuals. Clones were sequenced by immunoSEQ multiplex PCR, and TCRdb holds only the in-frame ones, with some missing. The table has around 2,000,000 clones, approximately 95% seen once. The CDR3 totals 13 residues. Trimming shortened V by 2 bases and J by 6 bases, and 8 bases separated the two germline ends. From germline, CDR1 is MNHEY and CDR2 SVGAGI. As regards this clone: The same CDR3 can be traced to other DNA sequences in this sample.

As defined, naive CD8 cells were CD45RO-negative and positively selected for CCR7, with terminally differentiated effector memory CD45RA+ cells excluded. The source material was naive CD8+ T cells sorted from blood. The source of this sequence is a young man in good health. The chain uses TRBV6-5 and TRBJ2-1; D is undetermined. CDR3 residues: CASSYLPGNEQFF. The CDR3, as DNA: TGTGCCAGCAGTTACCTCCCAGGCAATGAGCAGTTCTTC.